This TCR beta chain was found in a study of cytomegalovirus exposure and HLA in healthy donors. Study summary: Around 180 million T cells yielded over 90 million unique TCR beta sequences in earlier analysis. Notes on the study in general: In a later analysis, several top co-occurrence clusters appeared linked to parvovirus B19, influenza, CMV and Epstein-Barr virus.

The PCR had 60 Vbeta and 13 Jbeta primers. Here immunoSEQ multiplex PCR was the method, and the copy in TCRdb shows in-frame clones only, minus some. This table holds under 85,000 clones, about 70% found once. This clone was seen a handful of times. Its antigen remains unidentified. CDR1 is SNHLY and CDR2 is FYNNEI in the germline V gene. V lost 4 bases to trimming and J lost 3 bases, with 9 bases between them. The CDR3 spans 13 residues. What was sequenced was PBMCs. The chain is built from TRBV2 and TRBJ1-2; D possibly corresponds to TRBD1 (6 bases). The TCR sequence derives from a woman in her 30s in good health and CMV-seropositive. CDR3 region: CASSVSGDYGYTF. CDR3 nucleotide sequence: TGTGCCAGCAGTGTATCAGGGGACTATGGCTACACCTTC.